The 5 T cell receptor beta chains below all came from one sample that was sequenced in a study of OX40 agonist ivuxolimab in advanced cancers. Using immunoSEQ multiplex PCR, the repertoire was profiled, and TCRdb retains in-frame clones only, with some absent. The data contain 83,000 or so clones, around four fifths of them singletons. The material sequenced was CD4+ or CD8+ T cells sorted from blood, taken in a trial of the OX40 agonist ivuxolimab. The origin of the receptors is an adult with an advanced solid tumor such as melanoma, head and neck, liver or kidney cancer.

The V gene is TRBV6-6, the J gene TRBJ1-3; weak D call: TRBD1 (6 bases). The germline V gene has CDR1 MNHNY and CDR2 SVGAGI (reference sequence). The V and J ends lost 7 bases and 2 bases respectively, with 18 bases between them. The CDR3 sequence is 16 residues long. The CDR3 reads CASTLKMTGTGNTIYF. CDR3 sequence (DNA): TGTGCCAGCACCTTAAAGATGACAGGCACTGGAAACACCATATATTTT.

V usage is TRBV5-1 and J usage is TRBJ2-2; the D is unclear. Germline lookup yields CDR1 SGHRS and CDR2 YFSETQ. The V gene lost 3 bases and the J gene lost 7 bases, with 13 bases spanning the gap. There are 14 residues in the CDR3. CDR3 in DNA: TGCGCCAGCAGCTCCCCCAGGACCATCGGGGAGCTGTTTTTT. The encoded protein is CASSSPRTIGELFF.

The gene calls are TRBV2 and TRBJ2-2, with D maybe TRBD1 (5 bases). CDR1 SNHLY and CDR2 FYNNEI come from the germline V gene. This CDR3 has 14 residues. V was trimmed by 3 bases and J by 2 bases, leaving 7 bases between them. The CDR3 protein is CASSDRANTGELFF. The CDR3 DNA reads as TGTGCCAGCAGTGACAGGGCCAACACCGGGGAGCTGTTTTTT.

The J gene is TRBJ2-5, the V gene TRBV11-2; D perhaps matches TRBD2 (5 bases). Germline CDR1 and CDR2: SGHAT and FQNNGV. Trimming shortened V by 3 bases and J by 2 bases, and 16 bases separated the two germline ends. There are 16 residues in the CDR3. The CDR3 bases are TGTGCCAGCAGCTTGGCGGGTTGGGAAAAACAAGAGACCCAGTACTTC. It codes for CASSLAGWEKQETQYF.

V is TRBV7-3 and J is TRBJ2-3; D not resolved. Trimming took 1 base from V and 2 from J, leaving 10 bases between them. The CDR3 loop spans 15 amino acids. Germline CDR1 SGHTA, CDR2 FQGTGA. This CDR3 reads CASSLNALPTDTQYF. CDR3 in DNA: TGTGCCAGCAGCTTAAATGCATTACCCACAGATACGCAGTATTTT. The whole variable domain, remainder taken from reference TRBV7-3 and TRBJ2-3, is GAGVSQTPSNKVTEKGKYVELRCDPISGHTALYWYRQSLGQGPEFLIYFQGTGAADDSGLPNDRFFAVRPEGSVSTLKIQRTERGDSAVYLCASSLNALPTDTQYFGPGTRLTVL.